This T cell receptor beta chain was captured in a study of technical replicates of blood from several donors. Sequenced by immunoSEQ multiplex PCR; TCRdb stores in-frame clones only, minus some. Here the sample spans around 50,000 clones, about 96% being singletons. With 5 bases clipped from V and 10 bases from J, the junction kept 12 bases outside the gene matches. The CDR3 covers 14 residues. The germline V gene encodes CDR1 MDHEN and CDR2 SYDVKM. The TCR was taken from a human donor in good health. The chain combines TRBV28 with TRBJ1-1, with 8 bases fitting TRBD1. The sequenced sample consisted of T cells isolated from PBMCs. This chain's CDR3 is CASSPPGTGRRAFF. DNA for the CDR3: TGTGCCAGCAGTCCGCCCGGGACAGGCCGGAGAGCTTTCTTT.